This passage covers 25 T cell receptor beta chains from one sample sequenced in a study of blood T cell repertoires in COVID-19. Repertoires were generated with immunoSEQ multiplex PCR, while TCRdb's copy carries only in-frame clones and drops some. The sample shows about 220,000 clones, 75% to 85% of them seen only once. Source material: peripheral blood. The origin of the receptors is a human donor in a cohort sampled during active COVID-19.

The chain combines TRBV27 with TRBJ2-7; TRBD1 matches 9 bases. Trimming cost V 7 bases and J 0 bases; bases outside gene matches: 1. CDR1 is MNHEY and CDR2 is SMNVEV in the germline V gene (reference sequence). The CDR3 extends over 13 amino acids. The CDR3 sequence is CASKTGGSYEQYF. The CDR3 coding sequence is TGTGCCAGCAAGACAGGGGGCTCCTACGAGCAGTACTTC.

The V and J genes are TRBV15 and TRBJ1-1; D may be TRBD1 (5 bases). The CDR3 spans 15 residues. Germline-derived CDR1 and CDR2 are LNHNV and YYDKDF (reference sequence). The V end was cut by 0 bases, the J end by 3 bases, with 11 bases between. The CDR3 DNA reads as TGTGCCACCAGCAGAGATCCAGGGCCTTACACTGAAGCTTTCTTT. Its translation is CATSRDPGPYTEAFF.

This chain uses TRBV7-2 with TRBJ2-7; D remains unclear. V was cut by 2 bases and J by 4 bases, with 6 bases left in between. Germline-derived CDR1 and CDR2 are SGHTA and FQGNSA. The CDR3 totals 12 residues. The CDR3 DNA follows: TGTGCCAGCAGCTTATCGAGTTACGAGCAGTACTTC. As protein: CASSLSSYEQYF.

The chain recombines TRBV4-1 with TRBJ1-1; D perhaps matches TRBD1 (5 bases). This CDR3 has 15 residues. CDR1 is MGHRA, CDR2 YSYEKL, per germline. V was cut by 3 bases and J by 6 bases, with 17 bases left in between. For the CDR3, the DNA is TGCGCCAGCAGCCAGGGGGACTTCCCTGGGGCTGAAGCTTTCTTT. Its translation: CASSQGDFPGAEAFF.

V usage is TRBV2 and J usage is TRBJ2-7, with 9 bases that match TRBD1. Germline V gene lookup returns CDR1 SNHLY and CDR2 FYNNEI. CDR3 length: 15 amino acids. Trimming took 7 bases from V and 0 from J; bases not matched to a gene: 7. The CDR3 is CASTLGTGHSYEQYF. CDR3 nucleotide sequence: TGTGCCAGCACCCTCGGGACAGGGCACTCCTACGAGCAGTACTTC.

V usage is TRBV27 and J usage is TRBJ1-2; a weak D match, TRBD1 (5 bases). Trimming stripped 6 bases from V and 6 bases from J, with 17 bases between. CDR3 size: 14 residues. In germline, CDR1 is MNHEY, CDR2 SMNVEV (reference sequence). The CDR3 nucleotides are TGTGCCAGCAGCCCCCCGGGGACTCCCAATGGCTACACCTTC. Translated, it gives CASSPPGTPNGYTF.

The J gene is TRBJ1-4, the V gene TRBV6-1; 7 bases are shared with TRBD1. The J segment lost 6 bases and the V segment lost 4 bases, leaving 14 bases of the junction unmatched. This CDR3 has 17 amino acids. Per the germline V gene, CDR1 is MNHNS and CDR2 is SASEGT. The CDR3 DNA is TGTGCCAGCAGTGGACAGGGCGGGGTGCAAATATATGAAAAACTGTTTTTT. Protein product: CASSGQGGVQIYEKLFF.

V and J are TRBV6-5 and TRBJ1-3; D perhaps matches TRBD1 (6 bases). Trimming removed 4 bases at V and 2 bases at J, with 15 bases between. The CDR3 covers 16 residues. Germline CDR1 is MNHEY and CDR2 is SVGAGI. CDR3 DNA sequence: TGTGCCAGCAGTTCGAACAGGGCCAGTACTGGAAACACCATATATTTT. Translating it yields CASSSNRASTGNTIYF.

This clone appeared once. The V gene is TRBV29-1, the J gene TRBJ2-7, with a weak D call TRBD2 (5 bases). There are 14 residues in the CDR3. CDR1 is SQVTM and CDR2 is ANQGSEA in the germline V gene. V dropped 4 bases and J dropped 6 bases, with 19 bases sitting between them. CDR3 DNA sequence: TGCAGCGTTGGGGATCGGGGAGTGCCCTCCGAGCAGTACTTC. It encodes CSVGDRGVPSEQYF.

The chain uses TRBV10-3 and TRBJ1-1, with D perhaps matching TRBD1 (5 bases). The CDR3 has 13 amino acids. Trimming pared 5 bases from V and 5 bases from J, leaving 12 bases between. CDR1 and CDR2 (germline): ENHRY, SYGVKD. CDR3 DNA: TGTGCCATCAGTTGGGGCTCGGAAACTGAAGCTTTCTTT. It translates to CAISWGSETEAFF.

This clone was seen at least ten times. The chain's CDR3 is CATTSGRYNEQFF. CDR3 in DNA: TGCGCCACGACTAGCGGGAGATACAATGAGCAGTTCTTC. The rearrangement joins TRBV5-1 to TRBJ2-1, with 12 bases identical to TRBD2. V shed 9 bases, J shed 4 bases, and the junction held 2 bases outside the gene matches. Germline V gene lookup returns CDR1 SGHRS and CDR2 YFSETQ. The CDR3 sequence is 13 residues long.

The chain employs TRBV28 and TRBJ1-2; D unclear. Between the trimmed V and J ends, which lost 2 bases and 2 bases, there was a span of 9 bases. Germline V CDR1 and CDR2: MDHEN, SYDVKM. This CDR3 has 14 amino acids. In DNA, the CDR3 is TGTGCCAGCAGTTTAGGACGGGAAAACTATGGCTACACCTTC. This gives the protein CASSLGRENYGYTF.

The chain recombines TRBV6-5 with TRBJ1-2, with TRBD1 matching over 8 bases. The CDR3 loop spans 13 amino acids. Germline V gene data show CDR1 as MNHEY and CDR2 as SVGAGI. V shed 5 bases and J 7 bases; nucleotides not matched to a gene: 6. The CDR3 sequence: CASSTTGGLGYTF. The CDR3 DNA reads TGTGCCAGCAGTACCACAGGGGGGCTTGGCTACACCTTC.

This clone appeared a single time. J is TRBJ2-1 and V is TRBV5-1, with 9 bases matching TRBD2. CDR1 SGHRS and CDR2 YFSETQ come from the germline V gene. Losses at the gene ends were 10 bases for V and 8 bases for J; bases not matched to a gene: 13. This CDR3 contains 14 residues. CDR3 nucleotide sequence: TGCGCCTCCGGTGGGGGAGCGGGAGGAGATGAGCAGTTCTTC. It encodes CASGGGAGGDEQFF.

J is TRBJ2-7 and V is TRBV5-1; TRBD1 aligns across 9 bases. V was pared by 4 bases and J by 0 bases, with 5 bases of the junction left unmatched. Per germline, CDR1 SGHRS and CDR2 YFSETQ. This CDR3 comprises 15 residues. The CDR3 region has the DNA TGCGCCAGCAGCACTACAGGGGGCACCTCCTACGAGCAGTACTTC. Translating it yields CASSTTGGTSYEQYF.

The V call is TRBV6-6, the J call TRBJ1-2, with D perhaps TRBD1 (5 bases). Between the trimmed V and J ends, which lost 5 bases and 3 bases, there was a span of 25 bases. This CDR3 has 18 amino acids. Germline CDR1 reads MNHNY; CDR2 reads SVGAGI (reference sequence). The DNA for the CDR3 is TGTGCCAGCAGTCCTCCGAGAGGTAGAAGGGGAAGGGACTATGGCTACACCTTC. Translated, it gives CASSPPRGRRGRDYGYTF.

The table lists this clone with a count of one. The chain couples TRBV7-3 to TRBJ2-3, with D possibly TRBD1 on 6 matching bases. Germline V CDR1 and CDR2: SGHTA, FQGTGA. Deletions cut 5 bases from V and 3 bases from J, with 15 bases between. The CDR3 sequence is 15 residues long. The CDR3, as DNA: TGTGCCAGCAGCAAAACCCTACAGGGTACAGATACGCAGTATTTT. This sequence encodes CASSKTLQGTDTQYF.

The V and J genes are TRBV12-3 or TRBV12-4 and TRBJ1-5; the D is unclear. The length of the CDR3 is 13 residues. Trimming cost V 5 bases and J 5 bases, with 10 bases left between them. The CDR3 nucleotides are TGTGCCAGCAGTCTATTTCAGGATCAGCCCCAGCATTTT. Translated: CASSLFQDQPQHF.

The V and J genes are TRBV11-3 and TRBJ2-1, with D tentatively TRBD2 (6 bases). The germline V gene has CDR1 SGHNT and CDR2 YENEEA. V lost 1 base to trimming and J lost 3 bases, with 7 bases between them. The CDR3 has 14 residues. The CDR3 DNA reads as TGTGCCAGCAGCTTAGCGGGGGTCTACAATGAGCAGTTCTTC. It translates to CASSLAGVYNEQFF. Supplemented by reference TRBV11-3 and TRBJ2-1, the full variable domain reads EAGVVQSPRYKIIEKKQPVAFWCNPISGHNTLYWYLQNLGQGPELLIRYENEEAVDDSQLPKDRFSAERLKGVDSTLKIQPAELGDSAVYLCASSLAGVYNEQFFGPGTRLTVL.

This clone was recorded a few times. The J gene is TRBJ2-7, the V gene TRBV29-1; D not resolved. The CDR3 has 12 residues. With 1 base removed from V and 5 bases from J, the gap between germline ends came to 9 bases. Per germline, CDR1 SQVTM and CDR2 ANQGSEA. The CDR3: CSVEVRGNEQYF. The CDR3 region has the DNA TGCAGCGTTGAAGTTCGCGGCAACGAGCAGTACTTC.

The chain is built from TRBV7-2 and TRBJ2-3; possibly TRBD2 for D (5 bases). This CDR3 contains 15 residues. V dropped 0 bases and J dropped 4 bases, with 11 bases sitting between them. Germline V CDR1 and CDR2: SGHTA, FQGNSA. The CDR3 spells CASSLAPGSADTQYF. Here the CDR3 DNA reads TGTGCCAGCAGCTTAGCGCCTGGTAGCGCAGATACGCAGTATTTT.

This clone was seen only a few times. The chain carries TRBV7-9 and TRBJ2-6; the match to TRBD1 covers 8 bases. With V trimmed by 10 bases and J by 0 bases, 5 bases remained unmatched. Germline-derived CDR1 and CDR2 are SEHNR and FQNEAQ (reference sequence). The CDR3 has 15 residues. CDR3 protein: CATRTGLSGANVLTF. CDR3 in DNA: TGTGCCACCCGGACAGGGCTCTCTGGGGCCAACGTCCTGACTTTC.

The rearrangement links TRBV6-5 to TRBJ1-5, with D possibly being TRBD1 (5 bases). The length of the CDR3 is 15 residues. Trimming stripped 4 bases from V and 3 bases from J, with 13 bases between. CDR1 and CDR2 from the germline V gene are MNHEY and SVGAGI. CDR3 protein: CASSFRQGNNQPQHF. The CDR3 DNA reads as TGTGCCAGCAGTTTTAGGCAGGGAAACAATCAGCCCCAGCATTTT.

This chain links TRBV14 with TRBJ1-3; 8 bases align to TRBD1. The CDR3 spans 13 residues. Germline CDR1 reads SGHDN; CDR2 reads FVKESK. Unmatched junction bases numbered 5, after V lost 9 bases and J lost 4 bases. The CDR3 DNA is TGTGCCAGTCGACAGGGGATGGGAAACACCATATATTTT. Translated: CASRQGMGNTIYF.

This sequence joins TRBV9 and TRBJ2-2; 7 positions match TRBD2. The ends lost 1 base at V and 7 bases at J; junction bases unmatched: 4. CDR1 and CDR2 (germline): SGDLS, YYNGEE. This CDR3 is built from 14 residues. The CDR3 DNA reads TGTGCCAGCAGCGTATCTGCGGGGGACGGGGAGCTGTTTTTT. Translation gives CASSVSAGDGELFF. The full variable domain, rest sourced from reference TRBV9 and TRBJ2-2, is DSGVTQTPKHLITATGQRVTLRCSPRSGDLSVYWYQQSLDQGLQFLIQYYNGEERAKGNILERFSAQQFPDLHSELNLSSLELGDSALYFCASSVSAGDGELFFGEGSRLTVL.